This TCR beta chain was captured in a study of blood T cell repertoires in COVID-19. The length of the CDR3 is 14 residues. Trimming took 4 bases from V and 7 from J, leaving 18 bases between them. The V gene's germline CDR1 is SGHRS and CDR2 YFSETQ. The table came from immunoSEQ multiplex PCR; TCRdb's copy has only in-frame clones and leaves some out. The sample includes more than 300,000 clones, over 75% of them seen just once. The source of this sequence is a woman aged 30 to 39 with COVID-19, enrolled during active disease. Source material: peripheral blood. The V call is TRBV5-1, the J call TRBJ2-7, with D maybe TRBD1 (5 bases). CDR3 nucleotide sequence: TGCGCCAGCAGCGAGACAGTGAGCTCTGGAGAGCAGTACTTC. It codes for CASSETVSSGEQYF.